These 6 T cell receptor beta chains originate from one sample sequenced in a study of regulatory T cells in long-lasting Graves disease. Arm-PCR of CDR3 regions and iRepertoire HTBI primers were the basis on which TCR beta libraries were built. Via MiXCR, TCRdb re-called the multiplex PCR reads, giving one row per CDR3 protein. Here the sample spans a few hundred thousand distinct CDR3 sequences, approximately 10% being singletons. Sample time point: newly diagnosed GD, antithyroid drugs for less than 3 months. Making the TCR library involved RNA that had been extracted from PBMCs. This sample also appeared in a second study, on T cells in Graves' hyperthyroidism and ophthalmopathy.

Sequencing used peripheral blood mononuclear cells (PBMCs), obtained at new diagnosis, from a patient treated with antithyroid drugs. Every receptor here comes from a woman younger than 35 with Graves disease.

This clonotype was detected ten times or more. The chain couples TRBV2 to TRBJ1-2, with D tentatively TRBD1 (5 bases). The CDR3 consists of 15 residues. V lost 2 bases, J lost 2 bases, and 12 bases lay in between. Germline V gene lookup returns CDR1 SNHLY and CDR2 FYNNEI. The CDR3 loop is CASSELSTGNYGYTF. CDR3 bases: TGTGCCAGCAGTGAACTTTCCACAGGAAACTATGGCTACACCTTC.

This clonotype came up a few times. The chain has TRBV6-1 and TRBJ1-2, with D tentatively TRBD1 (5 bases). The V end lost 5 bases, the J end lost 3 bases, and 10 bases lay between the germline ends. The length of the CDR3 is 13 residues. The V gene's germline CDR1 is MNHNS and CDR2 SASEGT. The chain's CDR3 is CASSRGGDYGYTF. CDR3 sequence (DNA): TGTGCCAGCAGTCGCGGGGGGGACTATGGCTACACCTTC.

Concerning this clonotype: One base away lies a much larger clone, so this may be a sequencing read error. The chain links TRBV6-5 to TRBJ2-7, with TRBD2 matching over 7 bases. Germline values: CDR1 MNHEY, CDR2 SVGAGI. The CDR3 has 15 residues. CDR3 amino acids: CASSYSTSASYEQHF. The CDR3 coding sequence is TGTGCCAGCAGTTACTCTACTAGCGCCTCCTACGAGCAGCACTTC.

This clonotype came up many times. The chain couples TRBV10-3 to TRBJ2-2, with 12 bases identical to TRBD2. The CDR3 loop spans 17 amino acids. V was clipped by 6 bases and J by 0 bases; unmatched bases: 5. Germline V CDR1 and CDR2: ENHRY, SYGVKD. The CDR3 loop reads CAISPTSGRPNTGELFF. The DNA of the CDR3 is TGTGCCATCAGCCCCACTAGCGGGAGGCCGAACACCGGGGAGCTGTTTTTT.

This clonotype showed up just a few times. The rearrangement links TRBV28 to TRBJ1-5, with D possibly being TRBD1 (5 bases). The germline V gene has CDR1 MDHEN and CDR2 SYDVKM. V was trimmed by 5 bases and J by 4 bases, leaving 18 bases between them. The CDR3 covers 16 residues. The CDR3 is CASSGAGVPLNQPQHF. CDR3 DNA sequence: TGTGCCAGCAGTGGGGCGGGGGTCCCCTTGAATCAGCCCCAGCATTTT.

The sample holds many counts of this clonotype. The chain links TRBV20-1 to TRBJ1-1, with D hard to call. The ends were cut back, 5 bases at V and 7 bases at J, with 14 bases in the middle. CDR3 length equals 12 residues. Looked up from germline, CDR1 is DFQATT and CDR2 is SNEGSKA (reference sequence). The DNA for the CDR3 is TGCAGTGCTCTTGACACCCGCAGTGAAGCTTTCTTT. Translation gives CSALDTRSEAFF.